This TCR beta chain emerged from a study of beta chain features in type 1 diabetes. Germline lookup yields CDR1 SQVTM and CDR2 ANQGSEA. The CDR3 totals 13 residues. With 4 bases removed from V and 2 bases from J, the gap between germline ends came to 12 bases. Since all of the isolated RNA was reverse transcribed, expressed TCRB transcripts were what got sequenced. The assay was immunoSEQ multiplex PCR, and TCRdb's table has in-frame clones only and misses some. Among about 40,000 clones, approximately 49% were seen once, and the ten largest hold 0.72%. The rearrangement links TRBV29-1 to TRBJ2-7, with a possible D match to TRBD1 (6 bases). Sample: central memory CD4+ T cells from blood. This TCR came from a woman under 30 in good health. The CDR3 spells CSVAGGGPYEQYF. CDR3 nucleotide sequence: TGCAGCGTTGCAGGTGGGGGCCCCTACGAGCAGTACTTC.